Listed below are T cell receptor beta chains from one sample, sequenced in a study of T-cell memory formation after mild COVID-19. MiXCR, applied by TCRdb to the 5' RACE reads, yields one record per CDR3 protein. The data contain roughly 300,000 distinct CDR3 sequences, roughly an eighth of them singletons. The material sequenced was PBMCs or a T cell subset sorted from them (not recorded which). Source of these receptors: a man younger than 30 who had mild COVID-19 (a few samples of this study predate the infection). Cell type and time point are not known. CDR3s include the opening cysteine and the closing phenylalanine or tryptophan. D genes are given only for firm matches. Clone sizes are given selectively: once, few, many, or a class where the clone is expanded.

abundance	d_gene	v_gene	j_gene	CDR3aa	CDR3nt
NA	NA	TRBV19	TRBJ2-1	CASSILGTSGEQFF	TGTGCCAGTAGTATATTGGGGACTTCGGGTGAGCAGTTCTTC
NA	NA	TRBV5-6	TRBJ2-1	CASSLGTGPNEQFF	TGTGCCAGCAGCTTGGGTACGGGGCCGAATGAGCAGTTCTTC
NA	NA	TRBV19	TRBJ2-1	CASRGSPNEQFF	TGTGCCAGTAGAGGCAGCCCCAATGAGCAGTTCTTC
NA	NA	TRBV29-1	TRBJ1-1	CSVEPYLNTEAFF	TGCAGCGTTGAGCCATACTTGAACACTGAAGCTTTCTTT
NA	TRBD1	TRBV7-2	TRBJ1-4	CASSQDRGRNEKLFF	TGTGCCAGCAGCCAGGACAGGGGCCGAAATGAAAAACTGTTTTTT
NA	NA	TRBV20-1	TRBJ1-4	CSASVPRGDEKLFF	TGCAGTGCTAGTGTGCCCCGGGGGGATGAAAAACTGTTTTTT
NA	NA	TRBV4-1	TRBJ1-4	CASSQPRAGRQEKLFF	TGCGCCAGCAGCCAGCCCCGGGCAGGGAGACAGGAAAAACTGTTTTTT
few	NA	TRBV28	TRBJ2-2	CASSLQGRELFF	TGTGCCAGCAGTTTACAAGGAAGGGAGCTGTTTTTT
many	NA	TRBV6-2/TRBV6-3	TRBJ2-2	CASSIYPNTGELFF	TGTGCCAGCAGTATCTATCCGAACACCGGGGAGCTGTTTTTT
few	NA	TRBV7-9	TRBJ2-5	CASISGDYQETQYF	TGTGCCAGCATCTCCGGGGACTACCAAGAGACCCAGTACTTC
few	NA	TRBV20-1	TRBJ1-1	CSARDRGGEAFF	TGCAGTGCTAGAGATAGGGGGGGTGAAGCTTTCTTT
NA	NA	TRBV7-9	TRBJ1-2	CASSTLGGGGYTF	TGTGCCAGCAGCACCCTTGGGGGTGGTGGCTACACCTTC
few	NA	TRBV9	TRBJ2-3	CASSVGKDTQYF	TGTGCCAGCAGCGTAGGAAAAGATACGCAGTATTTT
NA	TRBD1	TRBV9	TRBJ2-1	CASSVGSWAGGNEQFF	TGTGCCAGCAGCGTAGGGAGTTGGGCAGGGGGCAATGAGCAGTTCTTC
NA	TRBD1	TRBV10-3	TRBJ1-3	CAISPQGAQDTIYF	TGTGCCATCAGTCCACAGGGGGCTCAAGACACCATATATTTT
many	NA	TRBV2	TRBJ2-2	CASTPGRGTGELFF	TGTGCCAGCACCCCCGGGCGCGGCACCGGGGAGCTGTTTTTT
NA	NA	TRBV19	TRBJ1-1	CASKQRDTEAFF	TGTGCCAGTAAACAACGGGACACTGAAGCTTTCTTT
NA	NA	TRBV18	TRBJ1-2	CASSLRRGPDYGYTF	TGTGCCAGCTCTCTACGCAGGGGCCCCGACTATGGCTACACCTTC
few	NA	TRBV5-6	TRBJ2-3	CASSLTLRQHEDTQYF	TGTGCCAGCAGCTTGACTCTGCGGCAGCACGAAGATACGCAGTATTTT
few	NA	TRBV19	TRBJ2-3	CASSIYLGSTDTQYF	TGTGCCAGTAGTATTTATCTCGGCAGCACAGATACGCAGTATTTT
few	NA	TRBV6-2/TRBV6-3	TRBJ2-2	CASSFFGGDTGELFF	TGTGCCAGCAGTTTTTTCGGCGGTGACACCGGGGAGCTGTTTTTT
few	NA	TRBV4-2	TRBJ2-1	CASSQVTRGKYNEQFF	TGTGCCAGCAGCCAAGTGACCCGGGGGAAATACAATGAGCAGTTCTTC
many	NA	TRBV12-3/TRBV12-4	TRBJ2-1	CASSFQLATYNEQFF	TGTGCCAGCAGTTTTCAACTAGCCACCTACAATGAGCAGTTCTTC
few	NA	TRBV7-9	TRBJ1-1	CASKFVGGTEAFF	TGTGCCAGCAAATTCGTCGGAGGGACTGAAGCTTTCTTT
many	NA	TRBV5-6	TRBJ2-5	CASSPQGGGETQYF	TGTGCCAGCAGCCCACAGGGAGGTGGAGAGACCCAGTACTTC
NA	NA	TRBV7-2	TRBJ2-1	CASSGRDGYNEQFF	TGTGCCAGCAGCGGCCGGGACGGTTACAATGAGCAGTTCTTC
NA	NA	TRBV5-1	TRBJ2-1	CASSTLPAGTYYNEQFF	TGCGCCAGCAGCACCCTTCCCGCCGGGACCTATTACAATGAGCAGTTCTTC
NA	NA	TRBV6-1	TRBJ2-7	CASSRDGDEQYF	TGTGCCAGCAGTCGTGACGGCGACGAGCAGTACTTC
NA	NA	TRBV7-2	TRBJ1-2	CASSPDGPGGYTF	TGTGCCAGCAGCCCCGACGGACCTGGTGGCTACACCTTC
NA	NA	TRBV12-3/TRBV12-4	TRBJ2-2	CASSFSTAGELFF	TGTGCCAGCAGTTTTAGCACGGCCGGGGAGCTGTTTTTT
NA	NA	TRBV27	TRBJ1-1	CASSSHPGDTEAFF	TGTGCCAGCAGTTCCCACCCCGGGGACACTGAAGCTTTCTTT
many	TRBD2	TRBV5-1	TRBJ2-3	CASTQVAGVGDTQYF	TGCGCCAGCACCCAGGTAGCGGGGGTTGGTGATACGCAGTATTTT
many	TRBD1	TRBV4-3	TRBJ1-6	CASSPVRGPNSPLHF	TGCGCCAGCAGCCCGGTGAGGGGGCCGAATTCACCCCTCCACTTT
many	NA	TRBV20-1	TRBJ2-3	CSASEGDARGTSTDTQYF	TGCAGTGCTAGCGAGGGTGACGCCAGGGGAACTAGCACAGATACGCAGTATTTT
NA	NA	TRBV12-3/TRBV12-4	TRBJ1-1	CASSPPPGQLNTEAFF	TGTGCCAGCAGTCCCCCTCCCGGACAGCTGAACACTGAAGCTTTCTTT
NA	NA	TRBV6-2/TRBV6-3	TRBJ1-1	CASSYRALAFF	TGTGCCAGCAGTTACCGGGCATTGGCTTTCTTT
few	NA	TRBV7-9	TRBJ1-1	CASSLDWGPEAFF	TGTGCCAGCAGCTTAGATTGGGGTCCTGAAGCTTTCTTT
many	NA	TRBV3-1	TRBJ2-2	CASSPTPGTTRRSTNTGELFF	TGTGCCAGCAGCCCTACCCCGGGCACCACCAGGAGAAGTACAAACACCGGGGAGCTGTTTTTT
many	NA	TRBV2	TRBJ1-2	CASSGTDYGYTF	TGTGCCAGCAGTGGGACAGACTATGGCTACACCTTC
NA	TRBD2	TRBV28	TRBJ2-3	CASKATSSGKQDTQYF	TGTGCCAGCAAGGCGACGTCAAGCGGGAAACAGGATACGCAGTATTTT
few	NA	TRBV5-1	TRBJ1-2	CASYEGERGYTF	TGCGCCAGCTACGAGGGGGAACGTGGCTACACCTTC